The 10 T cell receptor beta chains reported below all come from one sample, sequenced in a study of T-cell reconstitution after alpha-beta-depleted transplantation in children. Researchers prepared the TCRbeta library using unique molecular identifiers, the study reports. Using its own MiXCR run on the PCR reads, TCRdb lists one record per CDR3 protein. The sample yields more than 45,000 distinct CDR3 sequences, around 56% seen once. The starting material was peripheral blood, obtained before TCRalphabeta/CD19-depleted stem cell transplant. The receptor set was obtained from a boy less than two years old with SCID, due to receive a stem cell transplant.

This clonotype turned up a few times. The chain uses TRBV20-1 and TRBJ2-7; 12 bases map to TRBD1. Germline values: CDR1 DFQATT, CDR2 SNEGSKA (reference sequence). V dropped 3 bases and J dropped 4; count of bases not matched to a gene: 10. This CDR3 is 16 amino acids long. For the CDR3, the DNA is TGCAGTGCTAGTCCCGGGACAGGGGGCGAAGGTTACGAGCAGTACTTC. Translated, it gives CSASPGTGGEGYEQYF.

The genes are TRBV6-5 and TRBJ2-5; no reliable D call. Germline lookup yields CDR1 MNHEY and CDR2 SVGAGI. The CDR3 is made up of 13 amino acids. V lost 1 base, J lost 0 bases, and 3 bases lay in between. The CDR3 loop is CASSYYNQETQYF. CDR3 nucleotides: TGTGCCAGCAGTTACTACAACCAAGAGACCCAGTACTTC.

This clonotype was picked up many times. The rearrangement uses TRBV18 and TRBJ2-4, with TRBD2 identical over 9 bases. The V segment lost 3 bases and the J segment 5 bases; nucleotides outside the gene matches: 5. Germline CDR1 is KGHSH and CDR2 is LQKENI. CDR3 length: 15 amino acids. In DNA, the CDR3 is TGTGCCAGCTCACCTCTAGCGGGGTCCCAAAACATTCAGTACTTC. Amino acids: CASSPLAGSQNIQYF.

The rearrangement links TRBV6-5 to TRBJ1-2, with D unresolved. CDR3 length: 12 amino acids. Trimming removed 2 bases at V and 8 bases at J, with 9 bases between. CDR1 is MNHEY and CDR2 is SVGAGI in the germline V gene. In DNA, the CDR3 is TGTGCCAGCAGTTACAAGGGTAGCGGCTACACCTTC. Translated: CASSYKGSGYTF.

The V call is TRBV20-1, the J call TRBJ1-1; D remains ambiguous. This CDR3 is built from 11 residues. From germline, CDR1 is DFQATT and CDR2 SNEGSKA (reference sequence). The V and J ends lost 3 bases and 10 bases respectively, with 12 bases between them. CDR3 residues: CSASRAAGAFF. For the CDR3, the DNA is TGCAGTGCTAGTCGGGCAGCCGGAGCTTTCTTT.

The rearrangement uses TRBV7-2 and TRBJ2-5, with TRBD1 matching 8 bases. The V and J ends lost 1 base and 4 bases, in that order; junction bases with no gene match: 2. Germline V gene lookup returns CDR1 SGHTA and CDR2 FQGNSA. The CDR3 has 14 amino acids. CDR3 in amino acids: CASSLVRGLETQYF. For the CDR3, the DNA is TGTGCCAGCAGCTTAGTCAGGGGGCTAGAGACCCAGTACTTC.

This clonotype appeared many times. The CDR3 DNA sequence: TGTGCCAGCAGTTTGGGGGTCGAGTTAAACTATGGCTACACCTTC. Its translation is CASSLGVELNYGYTF. This chain joins TRBV12-3 or TRBV12-4 and TRBJ1-2, with D perhaps TRBD1 (5 bases). V was shortened by 3 bases and J by 2 bases, with 13 bases between the two germline ends. There are 15 residues in the CDR3.

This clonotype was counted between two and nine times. For the CDR3, the DNA is TGTGCCAGCAGCCCCGGACTCCCCTACGAGCAGTACTTC. Translated: CASSPGLPYEQYF. The chain combines TRBV7-6 with TRBJ2-7, with TRBD2 as a possible D gene (5 bases). V was shortened by 5 bases and J by 2 bases, with 10 bases between the two germline ends. CDR1 and CDR2 (germline): SGHVS, FNYEAQ. CDR3 size: 13 residues. The variable domain in full, completed from reference TRBV7-6 and TRBJ2-7, reads GAGVSQSPRYKVTKRGQDVALRCDPISGHVSLYWYRQALGQGPEFLTYFNYEAQQDKSGLPNDRFSAERPEGSISTLTIQRTEQRDSAMYRCASSPGLPYEQYFGPGTRLTVT.

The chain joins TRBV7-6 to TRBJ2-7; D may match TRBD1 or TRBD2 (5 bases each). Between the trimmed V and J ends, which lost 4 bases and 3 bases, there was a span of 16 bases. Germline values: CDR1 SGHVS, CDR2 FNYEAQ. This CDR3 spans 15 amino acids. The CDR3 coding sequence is TGTGCCAGCAGCTGGTCCCGGGACCGAGGCTACGAGCAGTACTTC. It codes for CASSWSRDRGYEQYF.

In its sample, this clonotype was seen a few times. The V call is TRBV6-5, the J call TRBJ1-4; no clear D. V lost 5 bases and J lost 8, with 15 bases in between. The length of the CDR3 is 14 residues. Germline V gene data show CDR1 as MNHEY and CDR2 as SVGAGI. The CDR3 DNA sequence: TGTGCCAGCAGTAACGACGGGGTGCCAGAAAAACTGTTTTTT. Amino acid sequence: CASSNDGVPEKLFF.